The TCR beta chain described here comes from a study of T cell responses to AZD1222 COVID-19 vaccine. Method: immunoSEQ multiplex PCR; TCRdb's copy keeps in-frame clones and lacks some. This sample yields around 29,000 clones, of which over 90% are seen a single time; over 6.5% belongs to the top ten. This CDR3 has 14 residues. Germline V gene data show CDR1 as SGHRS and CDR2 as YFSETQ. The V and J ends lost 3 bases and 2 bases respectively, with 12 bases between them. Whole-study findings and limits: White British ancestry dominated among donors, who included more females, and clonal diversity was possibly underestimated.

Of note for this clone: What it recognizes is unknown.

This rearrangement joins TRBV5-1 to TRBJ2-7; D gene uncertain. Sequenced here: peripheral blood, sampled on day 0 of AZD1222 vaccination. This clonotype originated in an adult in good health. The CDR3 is CASSSFNMAYEQYF. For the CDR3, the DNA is TGCGCCAGCAGCTCATTTAACATGGCCTACGAGCAGTACTTC.